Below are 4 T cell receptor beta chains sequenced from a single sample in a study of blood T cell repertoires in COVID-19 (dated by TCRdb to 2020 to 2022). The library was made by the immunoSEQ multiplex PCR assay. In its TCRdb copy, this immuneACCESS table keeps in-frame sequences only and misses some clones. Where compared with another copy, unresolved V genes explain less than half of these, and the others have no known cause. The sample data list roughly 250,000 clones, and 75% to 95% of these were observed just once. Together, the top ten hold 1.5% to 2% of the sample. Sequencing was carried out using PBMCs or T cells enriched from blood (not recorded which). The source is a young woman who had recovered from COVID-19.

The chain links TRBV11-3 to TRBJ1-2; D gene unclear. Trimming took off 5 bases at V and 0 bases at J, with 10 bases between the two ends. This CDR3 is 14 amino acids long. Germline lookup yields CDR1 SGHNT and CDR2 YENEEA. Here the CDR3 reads CASSPSRANYGYTF. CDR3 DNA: TGTGCCAGCAGCCCTAGTCGAGCTAACTATGGCTACACCTTC.

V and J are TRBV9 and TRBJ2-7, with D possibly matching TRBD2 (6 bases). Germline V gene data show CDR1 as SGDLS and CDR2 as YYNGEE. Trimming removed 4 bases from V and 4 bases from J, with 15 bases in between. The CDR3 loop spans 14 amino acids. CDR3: CASSRTGGAYEQYF. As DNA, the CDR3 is TGTGCCAGCAGCCGTACCGGAGGGGCATACGAGCAGTACTTC.

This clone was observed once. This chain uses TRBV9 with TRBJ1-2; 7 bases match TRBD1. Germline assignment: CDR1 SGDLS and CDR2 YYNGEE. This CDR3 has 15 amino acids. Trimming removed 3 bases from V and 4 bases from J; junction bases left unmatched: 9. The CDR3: CASSARQGPIYGYTF. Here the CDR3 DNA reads TGTGCCAGCAGCGCCCGACAGGGCCCGATCTATGGCTACACCTTC.

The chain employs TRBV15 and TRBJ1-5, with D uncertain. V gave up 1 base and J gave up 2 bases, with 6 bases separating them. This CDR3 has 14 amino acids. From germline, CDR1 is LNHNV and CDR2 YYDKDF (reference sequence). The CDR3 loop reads CATSRAVGNQPQHF. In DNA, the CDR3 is TGTGCCACCAGCAGAGCGGTTGGCAATCAGCCCCAGCATTTT.